This T cell receptor (beta chain) was identified in a study of T cells after posttransplantation cyclophosphamide. Using immunoSEQ multiplex PCR, the repertoire was profiled, and TCRdb retains in-frame clones only, with some absent. The sample yields 9,500 to 15,000 clones, without any singletons. The CDR3 spans 14 residues. The ends lost 5 bases at V and 5 bases at J; junction bases unmatched: 7. The germline V gene encodes CDR1 SGHDT and CDR2 YYEEEE. Study-level findings and limits: Recipient CMV seropositivity and CMV reactivation strongly tracked TRB clonality. TRB overlap between skin or GI tissue T cells and blood was limited. Later post-transplant blood repertoires were often dominated by donor CD8+ memory clones.

Busulfan-fludarabine conditioning, marrow transplant, and cyclophosphamide on days +3 and +4 were administered. This clone came up a few times. Its antigen is unknown. The sample consisted of PBMCs, taken after allogeneic stem cell transplant with posttransplant cyclophosphamide. The sequence was collected from a female patient aged 40-49 years who received an allogeneic stem cell transplant from a related donor, was CMV-positive, and had acute GVHD only. Some of these T cells may belong to the graft donor. The chain combines TRBV5-6 with TRBJ2-5, with 9 nucleotides matching TRBD2. CDR3 loop: CASRAGGGEETQYF. Here the CDR3 DNA reads TGTGCCAGCAGAGCGGGGGGCGGGGAGGAGACCCAGTACTTC.